This paragraph reports one TCR beta chain. The CDR3 length is 16 residues. V shed 2 bases, J shed 5 bases, and the junction held 8 bases outside the gene matches. CDR1 and CDR2 (germline): SGHTA, FQGNSA. TCRdb independently ran MiXCR on the RT-PCR reads; one entry per CDR3 protein. There are over 750,000 distinct CDR3 sequences in the sample; 21% occur only once, and roughly a tenth lies in the top ten. This entry comes from a study of response to subunit inactivated influenza vaccine. The chain is built from TRBV7-2 and TRBJ2-5; 10 bases align to TRBD2. The sequencing used PBMCs from blood, collected about 5 days after vaccination. This sequence originates from a man over 45 who received an inactivated influenza vaccine. The CDR3 DNA follows: TGTGCCAGCAGCTTACAAGCGGGGGGGTTGCTTGAGACCCAGTACTTC. Translated: CASSLQAGGLLETQYF.